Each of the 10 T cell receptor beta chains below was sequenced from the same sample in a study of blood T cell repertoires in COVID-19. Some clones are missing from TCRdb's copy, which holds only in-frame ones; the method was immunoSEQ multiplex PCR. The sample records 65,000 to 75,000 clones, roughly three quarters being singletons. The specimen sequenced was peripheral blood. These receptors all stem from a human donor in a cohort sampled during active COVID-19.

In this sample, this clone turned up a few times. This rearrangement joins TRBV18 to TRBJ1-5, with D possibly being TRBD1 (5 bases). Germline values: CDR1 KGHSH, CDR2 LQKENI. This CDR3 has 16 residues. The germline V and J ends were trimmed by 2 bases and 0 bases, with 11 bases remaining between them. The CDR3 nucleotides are TGTGCCAGCTCACCAGAGACAGTCTATAGCAATCAGCCCCAGCATTTT. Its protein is CASSPETVYSNQPQHF.

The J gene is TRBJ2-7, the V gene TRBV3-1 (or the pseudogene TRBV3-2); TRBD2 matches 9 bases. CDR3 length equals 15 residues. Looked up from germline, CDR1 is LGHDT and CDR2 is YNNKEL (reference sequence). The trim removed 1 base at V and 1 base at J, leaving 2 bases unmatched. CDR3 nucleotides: TGTGCCAGCAGCCAAGGTCTAGCGGGATCCTACGAGCAGTACGTC. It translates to CASSQGLAGSYEQYV.

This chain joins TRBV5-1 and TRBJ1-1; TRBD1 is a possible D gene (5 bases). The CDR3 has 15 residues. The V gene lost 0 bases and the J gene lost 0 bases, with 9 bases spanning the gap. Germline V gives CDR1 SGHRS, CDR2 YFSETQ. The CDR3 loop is CASSLAAGLNTEAFF. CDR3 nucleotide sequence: TGCGCCAGCAGCTTGGCGGCAGGGCTGAACACTGAAGCTTTCTTT.

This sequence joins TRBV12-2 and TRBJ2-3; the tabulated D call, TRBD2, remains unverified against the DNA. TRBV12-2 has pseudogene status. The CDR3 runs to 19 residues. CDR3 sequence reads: CASRLARSQAGGRTDTQYF. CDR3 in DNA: TGTGCAAGTCGCTTAGCCAGGTCCCAAGCGGGGGGTCGCACAGATACGCAGTATTTT.

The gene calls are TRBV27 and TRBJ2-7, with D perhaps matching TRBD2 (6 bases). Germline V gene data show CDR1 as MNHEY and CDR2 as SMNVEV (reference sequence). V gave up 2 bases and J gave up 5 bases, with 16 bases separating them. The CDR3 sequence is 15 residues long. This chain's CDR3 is CASSLRVGGLDEQYF. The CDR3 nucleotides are TGTGCCAGCAGTTTACGCGTCGGAGGGTTGGACGAGCAGTACTTC.

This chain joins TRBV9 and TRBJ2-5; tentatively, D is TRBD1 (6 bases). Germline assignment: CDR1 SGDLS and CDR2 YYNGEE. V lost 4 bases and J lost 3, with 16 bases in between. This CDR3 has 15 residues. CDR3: CASSKVQGIEETQYF. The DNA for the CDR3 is TGTGCCAGCAGCAAGGTACAGGGTATTGAAGAGACCCAGTACTTC. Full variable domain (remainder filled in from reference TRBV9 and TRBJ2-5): DSGVTQTPKHLITATGQRVTLRCSPRSGDLSVYWYQQSLDQGLQFLIQYYNGEERAKGNILERFSAQQFPDLHSELNLSSLELGDSALYFCASSKVQGIEETQYFGPGTRLLVL.

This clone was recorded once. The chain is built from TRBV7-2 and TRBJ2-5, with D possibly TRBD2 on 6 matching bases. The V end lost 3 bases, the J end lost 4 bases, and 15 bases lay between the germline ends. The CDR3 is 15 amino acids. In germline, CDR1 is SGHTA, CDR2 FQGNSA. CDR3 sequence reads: CASSFGGRGAETQYF. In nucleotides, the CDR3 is TGTGCCAGCAGCTTTGGAGGGAGAGGGGCAGAGACCCAGTACTTC.

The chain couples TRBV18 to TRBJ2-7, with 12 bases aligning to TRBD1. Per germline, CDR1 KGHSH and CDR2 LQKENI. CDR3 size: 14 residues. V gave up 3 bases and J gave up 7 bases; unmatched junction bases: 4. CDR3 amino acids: CASSPGTGGREQYV. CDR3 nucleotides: TGTGCCAGCTCACCCGGGACAGGGGGCAGGGAGCAGTACGTC.

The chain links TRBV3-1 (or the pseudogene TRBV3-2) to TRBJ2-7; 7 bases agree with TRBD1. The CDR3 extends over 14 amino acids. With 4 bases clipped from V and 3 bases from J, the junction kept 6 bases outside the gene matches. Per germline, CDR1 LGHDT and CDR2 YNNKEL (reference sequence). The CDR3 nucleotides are TGTGCCAGCAGCCGTTTGGGACAGCACTACGAGCAGTACTTC. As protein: CASSRLGQHYEQYF.

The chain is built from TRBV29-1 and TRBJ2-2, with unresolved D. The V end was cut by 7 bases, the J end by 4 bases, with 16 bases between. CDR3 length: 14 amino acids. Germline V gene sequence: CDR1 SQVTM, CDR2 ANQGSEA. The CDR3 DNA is TGCAGCGCCGTGGGTAGCCGATCCACCGGGGAGCTGTTTTTT. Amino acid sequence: CSAVGSRSTGELFF.